One sample yielded the 19 T cell receptor beta chains listed below, sequenced in a study of shared clonotypes between healthy human individuals. Sequenced by immunoSEQ multiplex PCR; TCRdb stores in-frame clones only, minus some. The sample gives about 640,000 clones, less than 80% of which show up once; approximately 1.8% is in the top ten. Source material: memory CD4+ T cells sorted from blood. Specified subset: CD45RA-negative fraction. The source is a woman in her thirties in good health.

The chain combines TRBV5-4 with TRBJ1-4, with TRBD1 matching 7 bases. The ends lost 4 bases at V and 0 bases at J; junction bases unmatched: 3. The CDR3 spans 15 residues. CDR1 is SGHNT and CDR2 is YYREEE in the germline V gene (reference sequence). The CDR3 DNA is TGTGCCAGCAGCGCCGGACAGGCAACTAATGAAAAACTGTTTTTT. This gives the protein CASSAGQATNEKLFF.

The chain uses TRBV27 and TRBJ1-1; 9 bases are shared with TRBD1. V lost 6 bases, J lost 4 bases, and 21 bases stayed unmatched. This CDR3 has 19 residues. Germline CDR1 MNHEY, CDR2 SMNVEV (reference sequence). CDR3 nucleotide sequence: TGTGCCAGCAGCGTAACGGGGACAAGATACAGGGGGCGTAGCACTGAAGCTTTCTTT. As protein: CASSVTGTRYRGRSTEAFF.

There are many counts of this clone. This chain links TRBV5-5 with TRBJ2-2; no definite D call. CDR3 length: 16 amino acids. Trimming took off 3 bases at V and 2 bases at J, with 14 bases between the two ends. CDR1 is SGHKS and CDR2 is YYEKEE in the germline V gene (reference sequence). The CDR3 region has the DNA TGTGCCAGCAGCTCTGGGCCGACTTCCAACACCGGGGAGCTGTTTTTT. It encodes CASSSGPTSNTGELFF. Full variable domain (remainder filled in from reference TRBV5-5 and TRBJ2-2): DAGVTQSPTHLIKTRGQQVTLRCSPISGHKSVSWYQQVLGQGPQFIFQYYEKEERGRGNFPDRFSARQFPNYSSELNVNALLLGDSALYLCASSSGPTSNTGELFFGEGSRLTVL.

This clone occurred a few times. This chain joins TRBV6-1 and TRBJ2-1; D remains ambiguous. Germline assignment: CDR1 MNHNS and CDR2 SASEGT. V lost 1 base to trimming and J lost 2 bases, with 9 bases between them. This CDR3 is built from 15 residues. CDR3 in amino acids: CASSEDPVPYNEQFF. CDR3 coding DNA: TGTGCCAGCAGTGAAGACCCTGTGCCCTACAATGAGCAGTTCTTC.

This clone was recorded at least ten times. Possible read error: a much larger clone is one base away. This sample also contains other DNA sequences that code for the same CDR3. The V gene is TRBV4-1, the J gene TRBJ1-5; D ambiguous. V was shortened by 0 bases and J by 4 bases, with 7 bases between the two germline ends. The CDR3 is made up of 14 amino acids. The V gene's germline CDR1 is MGHRA and CDR2 YSYEKL. CDR3: CASSQDEGNQPQHF. In DNA, the CDR3 is TGCGCCAGCAGCCAAGACGAGGGAAATCAGCCCCAGCATTTT.

This CDR3 reads CATKGRDATDTQYF. CDR3 nucleotide sequence: TGTGCCACCAAAGGGAGGGACGCGACAGATACGCAGTATTTT. V is TRBV19 and J is TRBJ2-3; 7 bases are shared with TRBD2. With V trimmed by 10 bases and J by 3 bases, 10 bases remained unmatched. This CDR3 comprises 14 residues. CDR1 and CDR2 from the germline V gene are LNHDA and SQIVND (reference sequence).

Ten or more counts support this clone. The junction departs from the called germline gene at one end, perhaps through a read error. The gene calls are TRBV28 and TRBJ2-7, with 16 bases matching TRBD2. CDR1 and CDR2 from the germline V gene are MDHEN and SYDVKM. The CDR3 is 14 amino acids. In DNA form, the CDR3 reads TGTGCCAGCAGTTTATCGGGACTAGCGGGAGGGTTGCACTTC. Translated: CASSLSGLAGGLHF.

In this sample, this clone turned up a few times. This CDR3 is also generated by other DNA sequences in the sample. The V call is TRBV5-1, the J call TRBJ2-2; D perhaps matches TRBD1 (5 bases). In germline, CDR1 is SGHRS, CDR2 YFSETQ. The CDR3 length is 14 residues. Trimming removed 6 bases at V and 3 bases at J, with 12 bases between. The CDR3 protein is CASNGVGDTGELFF. For the CDR3, the DNA is TGCGCCAGCAATGGAGTAGGGGACACCGGGGAGCTGTTTTTT.

This clone was seen at least ten times. A junction boundary mismatches the germline segment, possibly from a read error. The chain joins TRBV29-1 to TRBJ1-2, with TRBD1 identical over 7 bases. The CDR3 consists of 11 residues. The germline CDR1 and CDR2 sequences are SQVTM and ANQGSEA. The CDR3 coding sequence is TGCACCGTTACAGGACAGGTTGGCTACACCTTC. Protein product: CTVTGQVGYTF.

This chain connects TRBV10-3 to TRBJ1-1; tentative D call: TRBD1 (5 bases). Germline V gene sequence: CDR1 ENHRY, CDR2 SYGVKD. The CDR3 covers 15 residues. Between the trimmed V and J ends, which lost 0 bases and 1 base, there was a span of 9 bases. The CDR3: CAISESRQGNTEAFF. CDR3 DNA: TGTGCCATCAGTGAGTCACGGCAGGGGAACACTGAAGCTTTCTTT.

This sequence joins TRBV28 and TRBJ2-7; D is perhaps TRBD1 (7 bases). V lost 5 bases, J lost 7 bases, and 18 bases lay in between. The CDR3 consists of 14 residues. The V gene's germline CDR1 is MDHEN and CDR2 SYDVKM. This chain's CDR3 is CASSTGGTAREQYF. The CDR3 nucleotides read TGTGCCAGCAGTACGGGCGGGACAGCGCGGGAGCAGTACTTC.

The chain recombines TRBV18 with TRBJ1-5; maybe TRBD1 (5 bases). Trimming removed 2 bases at V and 3 bases at J, with 11 bases between. The CDR3 sequence is 15 residues long. Germline V gene data show CDR1 as KGHSH and CDR2 as LQKENI. This chain's CDR3 is CASSPMEGINQPQHF. The DNA for the CDR3 is TGTGCCAGCTCACCAATGGAGGGGATCAATCAGCCCCAGCATTTT.

This clone was counted between two and nine times. J is TRBJ2-1 and V is TRBV18; tentatively, D is TRBD1 or TRBD2 (5 bases each). The CDR3 totals 12 residues. V lost 6 bases and J lost 5, with 8 bases in between. Germline CDR1 reads KGHSH; CDR2 reads LQKENI. CDR3 sequence: CASSRGHNEQFF. The CDR3 nucleotides are TGTGCCAGCTCCCGGGGCCACAATGAGCAGTTCTTC.

This clone has just a few counts. The genes are TRBV4-1 and TRBJ1-1; possibly TRBD1 for D (5 bases). V lost 1 base to trimming and J lost 1 base, with 10 bases between them. The CDR3 totals 15 residues. Germline V gives CDR1 MGHRA, CDR2 YSYEKL. CDR3 sequence reads: CASSQAGSANTEAFF. The CDR3 region has the DNA TGCGCCAGCAGCCAAGCAGGGTCTGCGAACACTGAAGCTTTCTTT.

This clone was found many times. The chain is built from TRBV5-1 and TRBJ2-7; tentative D call: TRBD1 (5 bases). Trimming left V 2 bases short and J 6 bases short, with 12 bases between. Germline CDR1 and CDR2: SGHRS and YFSETQ. The CDR3 is made up of 13 amino acids. CDR3 loop: CASSFSQGTEQYF. The CDR3 coding sequence is TGCGCCAGCAGCTTTTCCCAGGGAACCGAGCAGTACTTC.

The chain is built from TRBV7-9 and TRBJ2-1, with TRBD1 as a possible D gene (5 bases). Germline-derived CDR1 and CDR2 are SEHNR and FQNEAQ (reference sequence). Trimming removed 8 bases from V and 7 bases from J, with 9 bases in between. The CDR3 consists of 11 residues. Written as DNA, the CDR3 is TGTGCCAGCGGGCAGGGTAATGAGCAGTTCTTC. This codes for CASGQGNEQFF.

V gene TRBV13 combines with J gene TRBJ1-1; D unclear. The V end lost 5 bases, the J end lost 5 bases, and 12 bases lay between the germline ends. Germline lookup yields CDR1 PRHDT and CDR2 FYEKMQ (reference sequence). CDR3 length: 13 residues. The CDR3 nucleotides read TGTGCCAGCAGCCCGAGGCCACGAACTGAAGCTTTCTTT. Residues: CASSPRPRTEAFF. Supplemented by reference TRBV13 and TRBJ1-1, the full variable domain reads AAGVIQSPRHLIKEKRETATLKCYPIPRHDTVYWYQQGPGQDPQFLISFYEKMQSDKGSIPDRFSAQQFSDYHSELNMSSLELGDSALYFCASSPRPRTEAFFGQGTRLTVV.

The chain couples TRBV5-4 to TRBJ2-3; 10 bases agree with TRBD2. The germline gives CDR1 SGHNT, CDR2 YYREEE (reference sequence). This CDR3 is built from 15 residues. The V gene end was trimmed by 4 bases and the J gene end by 1 base; junction bases not matched to a gene: 3. The CDR3 DNA follows: TGTGCCAGCAGCCTCGGACTAGCGGGCACAGATACGCAGTATTTT. Its protein product is CASSLGLAGTDTQYF.

The chain carries TRBV4-2 and TRBJ1-5, with D maybe TRBD1 (5 bases). The CDR3 sequence is 15 residues long. Germline CDR1 LGHNA, CDR2 YNFKEQ. Between the trimmed V and J ends, which lost 1 base and 9 bases, there was a span of 16 bases. CDR3: CASSQVGDRGRPQHF. The CDR3 DNA reads as TGTGCCAGCAGCCAAGTCGGGGACCGGGGCCGGCCCCAGCATTTT.